The 11 T cell receptor beta chains below come from one sample, sequenced in a study of blood T cell repertoires in COVID-19. Sequencing used immunoSEQ multiplex PCR; TCRdb keeps in-frame clones, though not all of them. The table records about 82,000 clones, 80% of them present only once. Sequencing input: peripheral blood. These TCRs come from a woman aged 40 to 55 with active or convalescent COVID-19.

The V and J genes are TRBV6-5 and TRBJ1-2, with D maybe TRBD1 (5 bases). Germline CDR1 MNHEY, CDR2 SVGAGI. With 6 bases removed from V and 8 bases from J, the gap between germline ends came to 13 bases. This CDR3 comprises 12 residues. CDR3 region: CASSPGVWGYTF. DNA of the CDR3: TGTGCCAGCAGCCCGGGGGTCTGGGGCTACACCTTC.

The genes are TRBV30 and TRBJ1-2; D gene uncertain. The CDR3 runs 13 residues. V was clipped by 3 bases and J by 5 bases, with 13 bases between them. The germline V gene has CDR1 GTSNPN and CDR2 SVGIG (reference sequence). Written as DNA, the CDR3 is TGTGCCTGGAGCTCGGGGTTACGGTATGGCTACACCTTC. Its translation: CAWSSGLRYGYTF.

V usage is TRBV27 and J usage is TRBJ2-7; a weak D match, TRBD1 (6 bases). The CDR3 is 14 amino acids. V shed 6 bases and J shed 2 bases, with 14 bases lying between them. Germline values: CDR1 MNHEY, CDR2 SMNVEV (reference sequence). CDR3 sequence: CASSRKTGTYEQYF. The CDR3 region has the DNA TGTGCCAGCAGCCGGAAGACAGGTACCTACGAGCAGTACTTC.

The chain links TRBV29-1 to TRBJ1-2; a possible D gene is TRBD1 (5 bases). Trimming took 7 bases from V and 8 from J, leaving 20 bases between them. Germline V gives CDR1 SQVTM, CDR2 ANQGSEA. This CDR3 is 13 amino acids long. CDR3 nucleotide sequence: TGCAGCGCTCGGGGGGGGAATATCCGAGGCTACACCTTC. Encoded protein: CSARGGNIRGYTF. Looking up the rest from reference TRBV29-1 and TRBJ1-2 gives the full variable domain: SAVISQKPSRDICQRGTSLTIQCQVDSQVTMMFWYRQQPGQSLTLIATANQGSEATYESGFVIDKFPISRPNLTFSTLTVSNMSPEDSSIYLCSARGGNIRGYTFGSGTRLTVV.

The chain couples TRBV7-2 to TRBJ2-7, with TRBD2 matching over 9 bases. V lost 0 bases to trimming and J lost 3 bases; unmatched junction nucleotides: 6. CDR1 SGHTA and CDR2 FQGNSA come from the germline V gene. CDR3 size: 16 residues. This chain's CDR3 is CASSLASGGSLYEQYF. In DNA form, the CDR3 reads TGTGCCAGCAGCTTAGCGAGCGGGGGGTCGCTCTACGAGCAGTACTTC. Looking up the rest from reference TRBV7-2 and TRBJ2-7 gives the full variable domain: GAGVSQSPSNKVTEKGKDVELRCDPISGHTALYWYRQSLGQGLEFLIYFQGNSAPDKSGLPSDRFSAERTGGSVSTLTIQRTQQEDSAVYLCASSLASGGSLYEQYFGPGTRLTVT.

The V call is TRBV27, the J call TRBJ1-2, with 10 bases identical to TRBD1. Unmatched junction bases numbered 5, after V lost 5 bases and J lost 5 bases. Germline CDR1 MNHEY, CDR2 SMNVEV (reference sequence). The CDR3 totals 14 residues. DNA for the CDR3: TGTGCCAGCAGTGCGACAGGGGGCTGGTATGGCTACACCTTC. It codes for CASSATGGWYGYTF.

V gene TRBV4-3 combines with J gene TRBJ2-7; 11 nucleotides line up with TRBD2. Unmatched junction bases numbered 8, after V lost 4 bases and J lost 3 bases. The CDR3 spans 16 residues. Per the germline V gene, CDR1 is LGHNA and CDR2 is YSLEER. The chain's CDR3 is CASSRQGTSGDYEQYF. CDR3 DNA: TGCGCCAGCAGCCGCCAAGGGACTAGCGGAGACTACGAGCAGTACTTC.

The chain uses TRBV5-1 and TRBJ2-4; D is undetermined. The CDR3 is 16 residues long. CDR1 is SGHRS, CDR2 YFSETQ, per germline. Trimming cost V 4 bases and J 1 base, with 15 bases left between them. The CDR3: CASSVNVLPAKNIQYF. The CDR3 region has the DNA TGCGCCAGCAGCGTGAACGTACTCCCGGCCAAAAACATTCAGTACTTC.

The V gene is TRBV28, the J gene TRBJ2-7; no definite D call. Germline V gene lookup returns CDR1 MDHEN and CDR2 SYDVKM. The CDR3 covers 12 residues. The V and J ends lost 5 bases and 0 bases respectively, with 5 bases between them. The chain's CDR3 is CASSILSYEQYF. The CDR3 DNA is TGTGCCAGCAGTATCCTCTCCTACGAGCAGTACTTC. The full variable domain, in which reference TRBV28 and TRBJ2-7 provide the parts outside the CDR3, is DVKVTQSSRYLVKRTGEKVFLECVQDMDHENMFWYRQDPGLGLRLIYFSYDVKMKEKGDIPEGYSVSREKKERFSLILESASTNQTSMYLCASSILSYEQYFGPGTRLTVT.

V gene TRBV7-3 combines with J gene TRBJ2-1; TRBD2 aligns across 9 bases. Germline-derived CDR1 and CDR2 are SGHTA and FQGTGA. V lost 2 bases, J lost 7 bases, and 6 bases stayed unmatched. The CDR3 is 15 amino acids. CDR3 residues: CASSLLLAGRNEQFF. CDR3 sequence (DNA): TGTGCCAGCAGCTTACTACTAGCGGGCCGGAATGAGCAGTTCTTC.

This clone was observed a single time. The chain carries TRBV5-8 and TRBJ1-2, with 8 bases fitting TRBD1. V trimming: 4 bases; J trimming: 14 bases; junction bases outside the gene matches: 13. Germline assignment: CDR1 SGHTS and CDR2 YDEGEE. CDR3 length: 13 amino acids. This CDR3 reads CASSRGQGRTLTF. The DNA for the CDR3 is TGTGCCAGCAGCCGAGGACAGGGCCGGACCTTGACCTTC. Variable domain in full (rest from reference TRBV5-8 and TRBJ1-2): EAGVTQSPTHLIKTRGQQATLRCSPISGHTSVYWYQQALGLGLQFLLWYDEGEERNRGNFPPRFSGRQFPNYSSELNVNALELEDSALYLCASSRGQGRTLTFGSGTRLTVV.